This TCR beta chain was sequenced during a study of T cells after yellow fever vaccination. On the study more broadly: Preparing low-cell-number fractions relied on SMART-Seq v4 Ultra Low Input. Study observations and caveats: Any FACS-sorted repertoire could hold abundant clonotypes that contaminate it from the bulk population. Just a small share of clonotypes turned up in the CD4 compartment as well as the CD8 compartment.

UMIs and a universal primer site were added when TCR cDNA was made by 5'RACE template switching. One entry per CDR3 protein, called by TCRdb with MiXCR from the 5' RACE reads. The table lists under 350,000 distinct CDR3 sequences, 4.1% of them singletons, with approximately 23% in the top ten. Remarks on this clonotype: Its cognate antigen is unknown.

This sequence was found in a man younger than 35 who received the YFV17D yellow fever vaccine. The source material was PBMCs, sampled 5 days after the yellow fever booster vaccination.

In nucleotides, the CDR3 is TGTGCCAGCAGCGACAGGAGTGGGTTTAGCACAGATACGCAGTATTTT. This sequence encodes CASSDRSGFSTDTQYF. This sequence joins TRBV2 and TRBJ2-3; possible D gene TRBD1, 6 bases. V was trimmed by 6 bases and J by 0 bases, leaving 16 bases between them. Germline lookup yields CDR1 SNHLY and CDR2 FYNNEI. This CDR3 has 16 residues.